The TCR beta chain described here comes from a study of blood T cell repertoires in COVID-19. Study summary: PBMCs, B-cell-depleted T cells, or T cells were the source of the cDNA or gDNA that made up the material.

Germline loops: CDR1 PRHDT, CDR2 FYEKMQ (reference sequence). This CDR3 comprises 15 residues. With 4 bases removed from V and 4 bases from J, the gap between germline ends came to 13 bases. The data were produced by immunoSEQ multiplex PCR, yet TCRdb's version contains in-frame clones alone and is incomplete. Among about 150,000 clones, about nine tenths were seen once, and the ten largest hold roughly 2.2%. The sequence came from a woman aged 70 to 79 with acute or convalescent COVID-19. The V call is TRBV13, the J call TRBJ1-4, with a weak D call TRBD1 (5 bases). Sequenced input: peripheral blood. The CDR3 DNA reads as TGTGCCAGCAGCTCCAGTACAGGTCTTAATGAAAAACTGTTTTTT. Encoded protein: CASSSSTGLNEKLFF. The variable domain in full, completed from reference TRBV13 and TRBJ1-4, reads AAGVIQSPRHLIKEKRETATLKCYPIPRHDTVYWYQQGPGQDPQFLISFYEKMQSDKGSIPDRFSAQQFSDYHSELNMSSLELGDSALYFCASSSSTGLNEKLFFGSGTQLSVL.